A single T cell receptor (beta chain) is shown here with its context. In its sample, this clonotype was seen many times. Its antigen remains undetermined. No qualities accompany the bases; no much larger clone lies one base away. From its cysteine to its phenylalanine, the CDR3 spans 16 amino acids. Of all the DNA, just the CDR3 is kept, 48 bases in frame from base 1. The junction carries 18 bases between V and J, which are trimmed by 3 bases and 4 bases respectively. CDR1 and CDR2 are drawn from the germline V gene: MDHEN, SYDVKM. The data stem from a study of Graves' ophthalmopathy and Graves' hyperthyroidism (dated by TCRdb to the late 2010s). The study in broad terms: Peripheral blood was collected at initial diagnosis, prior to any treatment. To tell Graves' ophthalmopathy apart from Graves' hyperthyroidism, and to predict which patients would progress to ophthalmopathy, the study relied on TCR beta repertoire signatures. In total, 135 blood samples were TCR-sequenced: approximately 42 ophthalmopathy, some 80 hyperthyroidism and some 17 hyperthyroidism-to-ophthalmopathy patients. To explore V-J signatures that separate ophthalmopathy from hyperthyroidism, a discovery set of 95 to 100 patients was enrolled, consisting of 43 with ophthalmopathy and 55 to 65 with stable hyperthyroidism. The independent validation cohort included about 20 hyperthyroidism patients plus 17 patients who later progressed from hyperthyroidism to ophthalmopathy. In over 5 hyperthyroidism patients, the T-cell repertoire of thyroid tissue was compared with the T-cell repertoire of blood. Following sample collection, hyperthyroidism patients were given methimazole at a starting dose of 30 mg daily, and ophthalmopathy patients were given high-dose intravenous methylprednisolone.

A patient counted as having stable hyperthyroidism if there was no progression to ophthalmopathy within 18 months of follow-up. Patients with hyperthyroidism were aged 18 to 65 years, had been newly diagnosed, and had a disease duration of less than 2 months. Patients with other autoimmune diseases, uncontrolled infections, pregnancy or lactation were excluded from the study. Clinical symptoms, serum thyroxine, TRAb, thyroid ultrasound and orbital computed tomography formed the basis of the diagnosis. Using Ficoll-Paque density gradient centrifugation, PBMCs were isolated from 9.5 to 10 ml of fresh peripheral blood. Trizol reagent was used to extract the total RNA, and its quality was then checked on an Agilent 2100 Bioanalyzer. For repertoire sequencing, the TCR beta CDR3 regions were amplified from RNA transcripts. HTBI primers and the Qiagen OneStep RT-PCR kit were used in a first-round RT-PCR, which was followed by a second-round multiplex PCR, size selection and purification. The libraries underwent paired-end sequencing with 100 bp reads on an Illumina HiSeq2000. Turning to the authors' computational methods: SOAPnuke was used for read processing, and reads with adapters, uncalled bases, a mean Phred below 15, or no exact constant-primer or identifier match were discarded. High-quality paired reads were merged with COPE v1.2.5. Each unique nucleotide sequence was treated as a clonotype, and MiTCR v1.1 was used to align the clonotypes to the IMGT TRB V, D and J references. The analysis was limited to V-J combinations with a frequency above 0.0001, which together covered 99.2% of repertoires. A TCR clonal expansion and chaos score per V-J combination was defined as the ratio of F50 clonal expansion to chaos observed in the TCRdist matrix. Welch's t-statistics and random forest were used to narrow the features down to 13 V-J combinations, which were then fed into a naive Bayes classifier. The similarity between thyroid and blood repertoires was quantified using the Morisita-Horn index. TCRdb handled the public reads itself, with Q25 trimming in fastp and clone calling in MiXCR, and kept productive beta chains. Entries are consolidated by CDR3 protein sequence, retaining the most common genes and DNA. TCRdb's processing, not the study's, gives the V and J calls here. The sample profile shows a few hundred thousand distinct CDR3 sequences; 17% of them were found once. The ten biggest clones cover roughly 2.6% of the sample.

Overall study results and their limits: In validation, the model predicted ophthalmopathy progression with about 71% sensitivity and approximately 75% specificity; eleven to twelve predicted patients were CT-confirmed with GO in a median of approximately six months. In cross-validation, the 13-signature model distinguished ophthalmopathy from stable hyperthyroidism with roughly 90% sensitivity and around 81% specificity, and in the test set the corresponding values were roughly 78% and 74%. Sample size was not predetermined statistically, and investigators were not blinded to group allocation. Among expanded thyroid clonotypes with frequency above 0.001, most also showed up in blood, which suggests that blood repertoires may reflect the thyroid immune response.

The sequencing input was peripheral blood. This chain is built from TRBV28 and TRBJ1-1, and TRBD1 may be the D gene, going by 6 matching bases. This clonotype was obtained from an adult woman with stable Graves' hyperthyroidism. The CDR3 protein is CASSFRQGIGGTEAFF. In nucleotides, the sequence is TGTGCCAGCAGTTTTCGGCAGGGGATCGGGGGCACTGAAGCTTTCTTT.